The clone carrying this T cell receptor beta chain has only a few counts. CDR1 is LNHDA, CDR2 SQIVND, per germline (reference sequence). Trimming cost V 7 bases and J 7 bases; bases outside gene matches: 7. CDR3 length equals 14 residues. The data were taken from a study of HIV-infected children after antiretroviral therapy interruption. The TCR library was built from RNA with a 3' RACE protocol and unique molecular identifiers. A single record per CDR3 protein comes from TCRdb applying MiXCR to the 3' RACE reads. The table has 70,000 to 90,000 distinct CDR3 sequences, 6% to 8.5% seen once. Indicated treatment: PENTA 11 planned treatment interruption arm or continuous ART arm.

The genes are TRBV19 and TRBJ1-2, with TRBD1 matching 12 bases. The specimen comprised CD45RA+ CD4+ T cells from PBMCs, pooled from several time points, sampled from a donor given antiretroviral therapy, either interrupted or continuous. Stated subset: naive CD4+ CD45RA+ CD45RO- T cells. The TCR was taken from a pool of human donors with HIV. The CDR3 DNA follows: TGTGCCAGTACCCTGGGACAGGGGGCTGGTGGCTACACCTTC. Amino acids: CASTLGQGAGGYTF.